The 18 T cell receptor beta chains below were found in one sample sequenced in a study of T-cell memory formation after mild COVID-19. TCRdb re-called the 5' RACE reads with MiXCR, one entry per CDR3 protein. Of around 99,000 distinct CDR3 sequences detected, approximately 14% appear once; the ten largest clones hold under 45%. Sequenced sample: PBMCs or a T cell subset sorted from them (not recorded which). These receptors originate from a man aged 18-30 years who had mild COVID-19 (a few samples of this study predate the infection). Cell type and time point are not known.

This clonotype was seen a handful of times. V gene TRBV28 combines with J gene TRBJ2-1; D remains unclear. Trimming cost V 3 bases and J 7 bases, with 13 bases left between them. The CDR3 length is 14 residues. The germline gives CDR1 MDHEN, CDR2 SYDVKM. CDR3 DNA: TGTGCCAGCAGTTTCTCGCTAGGCGCAAATGAGCAGTTCTTC. It yields the protein CASSFSLGANEQFF.

Only a few counts were recorded for this clonotype. The V call is TRBV24-1, the J call TRBJ2-2; 7 positions agree with TRBD2. The CDR3 has 17 amino acids. V gave up 4 bases and J gave up 3 bases; unmatched junction bases: 10. Germline V gives CDR1 KGHDR, CDR2 SFDVKD. CDR3 in DNA: TGTGCCACCAGTGAACAGGCTTGGGGGGGGGACACCGGGGAGCTGTTTTTT. This encodes CATSEQAWGGDTGELFF.

This clonotype has at least ten counts. The genes are TRBV5-1 and TRBJ2-5; D remains ambiguous. V lost 2 bases and J 5 bases, leaving 13 bases between the germline ends. The CDR3 totals 14 residues. Germline V gene lookup returns CDR1 SGHRS and CDR2 YFSETQ. The CDR3 DNA reads as TGCGCCAGCAGCTTTGGCGAGATGGGGGAGACCCAGTACTTC. Its protein is CASSFGEMGETQYF.

The chain employs TRBV29-1 and TRBJ2-5; possibly TRBD1 for D (7 bases). CDR1 and CDR2 (germline): SQVTM, ANQGSEA. CDR3 length: 17 residues. The V end was cut by 0 bases, the J end by 4 bases, with 21 bases between. CDR3 DNA: TGCAGCGTTGAAGATCCAGGGATGGGGCAGGGGGGAGAGACCCAGTACTTC. Protein product: CSVEDPGMGQGGETQYF. The complete variable domain, with remaining parts taken from reference TRBV29-1 and TRBJ2-5, reads SAVISQKPSRDICQRGTSLTIQCQVDSQVTMMFWYRQQPGQSLTLIATANQGSEATYESGFVIDKFPISRPNLTFSTLTVSNMSPEDSSIYLCSVEDPGMGQGGETQYFGPGTRLLVL.

In its sample, this clonotype was seen a few times. V usage is TRBV20-1 and J usage is TRBJ1-2; 7 positions match TRBD1. The CDR3 extends over 13 amino acids. Unmatched junction bases numbered 6, after V lost 6 bases and J lost 2 bases. Germline CDR1 is DFQATT and CDR2 is SNEGSKA (reference sequence). The CDR3 loop reads CSAVDRENYGYTF. CDR3 DNA: TGCAGTGCAGTCGACAGGGAAAACTATGGCTACACCTTC.

The chain couples TRBV29-1 to TRBJ1-1; 9 bases fit TRBD1. This CDR3 comprises 13 residues. V lost 7 bases and J lost 8; bases outside the gene matches: 11. CDR1 is SQVTM and CDR2 is ANQGSEA in the germline V gene. The CDR3 sequence is CSAKAGQGKEAFF. DNA for the CDR3: TGCAGCGCGAAGGCGGGACAGGGAAAGGAAGCTTTCTTT.

This clonotype has more than one count but fewer than ten. The chain employs TRBV9 and TRBJ2-5, with a weak D call TRBD1 (5 bases). The ends were cut back, 5 bases at V and 2 bases at J, with 7 bases in the middle. The CDR3 totals 12 residues. Germline lookup yields CDR1 SGDLS and CDR2 YYNGEE. CDR3 residues: CASRGEQETQYF. CDR3 bases: TGTGCCAGCAGAGGGGAACAAGAGACCCAGTACTTC.

The J gene is TRBJ2-1, the V gene TRBV6-5, with D hard to call. Germline V gene lookup returns CDR1 MNHEY and CDR2 SVGAGI. V was clipped by 1 base and J by 9 bases, with 10 bases between them. There are 13 residues in the CDR3. The CDR3 nucleotides are TGTGCCAGCAGTTACTTCACAGTAGGTGAGCAGTTCTTC. Its protein is CASSYFTVGEQFF.

The sample holds a few counts of this clonotype. This chain links TRBV20-1 with TRBJ1-1, with D hard to call. In germline, CDR1 is DFQATT, CDR2 SNEGSKA (reference sequence). The CDR3 extends over 13 amino acids. V lost 0 bases to trimming and J lost 2 bases, with 7 bases between them. CDR3 region: CSARDIVNTEAFF. The CDR3 DNA is TGCAGTGCTAGAGATATCGTTAACACTGAAGCTTTCTTT.

This chain joins TRBV7-9 and TRBJ1-1; no clear D gene. This CDR3 has 12 amino acids. V was cut by 2 bases and J by 8 bases, with 9 bases left in between. Germline CDR1 and CDR2: SEHNR and FQNEAQ (reference sequence). Here the CDR3 DNA reads TGTGCCAGCAGCTTATTCGGGAGCGAAGCTTTCTTT. It codes for CASSLFGSEAFF.

This clonotype came up a few times. The V gene is TRBV29-1, the J gene TRBJ1-1; D is unclear. There are 13 residues in the CDR3. Trimming cost V 0 bases and J 4 bases, with 9 bases left between them. Germline loops: CDR1 SQVTM, CDR2 ANQGSEA. CDR3 nucleotide sequence: TGCAGCGTTGAAGATGGGTGGGGCACTGAAGCTTTCTTT. Residues: CSVEDGWGTEAFF.

This clonotype has just a few counts. The chain carries TRBV7-9 and TRBJ2-1; TRBD1 agrees at 11 bases. With V trimmed by 5 bases and J by 3 bases, 9 bases remained unmatched. There are 17 residues in the CDR3. The germline gives CDR1 SEHNR, CDR2 FQNEAQ (reference sequence). The CDR3 DNA reads TGTGCCAGCAGCCCTCCCGGACAGGGGGCGATCTACAATGAGCAGTTCTTC. It is translated as CASSPPGQGAIYNEQFF. The full variable domain, with the rest looked up from reference TRBV7-9 and TRBJ2-1, is DTGVSQNPRHKITKRGQNVTFRCDPISEHNRLYWYRQTLGQGPEFLTYFQNEAQLEKSRLLSDRFSAERPKGSFSTLEIQRTEQGDSAMYLCASSPPGQGAIYNEQFFGPGTRLTVL.

The chain has TRBV28 and TRBJ2-1, with 8 bases that match TRBD2. The CDR3 is 15 residues long. Losses at the gene ends were 6 bases for V and 8 bases for J; bases not matched to a gene: 12. CDR1 and CDR2 from the germline V gene are MDHEN and SYDVKM. The CDR3 loop is CASRQRDGGAYEQFF. In DNA, the CDR3 is TGTGCCAGCAGACAAAGAGACGGGGGGGCCTATGAGCAGTTCTTC.

The sample holds a few counts of this clonotype. This sequence joins TRBV27 and TRBJ1-1; D possibly corresponds to TRBD1 (6 bases). This CDR3 has 13 residues. CDR1 is MNHEY and CDR2 is SMNVEV in the germline V gene (reference sequence). The ends were cut back, 7 bases at V and 8 bases at J, with 17 bases in the middle. In DNA form, the CDR3 reads TGTGCCAGCAAAACCCTGGACAGAGTAGAAGCTTTCTTT. It is translated as CASKTLDRVEAFF.

This clonotype was counted between two and nine times. CDR3 sequence: CSASDPYEQYF. CDR3 nucleotide sequence: TGCAGTGCTAGTGACCCCTACGAGCAGTACTTC. This sequence joins TRBV20-1 and TRBJ2-7; D is ambiguous. The CDR3 totals 11 residues. Germline loops: CDR1 DFQATT, CDR2 SNEGSKA (reference sequence). V shed 3 bases and J shed 2 bases, with 5 bases lying between them.

This sequence joins TRBV7-9 and TRBJ1-1; D call uncertain. The CDR3 is 13 residues long. The ends were cut back, 4 bases at V and 7 bases at J, with 13 bases in the middle. Germline-derived CDR1 and CDR2 are SEHNR and FQNEAQ (reference sequence). CDR3 sequence (DNA): TGTGCCAGCAGCTCCGTGCTGAGGGTTGAAGCTTTCTTT. Encoded protein: CASSSVLRVEAFF.

This clonotype was detected only a few times. This chain connects TRBV4-1 to TRBJ1-1; D is possibly TRBD1 (6 bases). The CDR3 totals 13 residues. Trimming left V 7 bases short and J 1 base short, with 10 bases between. Germline CDR1 is MGHRA and CDR2 is YSYEKL. The CDR3 loop reads CASTMGANTEAFF. CDR3 sequence (DNA): TGCGCCAGCACCATGGGGGCGAACACTGAAGCTTTCTTT.

This clonotype was seen at least ten times. The J gene is TRBJ1-1, the V gene TRBV11-2; possible D gene TRBD1, 5 bases. Looked up from germline, CDR1 is SGHAT and CDR2 is FQNNGV. The CDR3 loop spans 13 amino acids. V lost 5 bases and J 9 bases, leaving 16 bases between the germline ends. The CDR3, as DNA: TGTGCCAGCAGCCTTCCAGGGAGAGTCCAAGCTTTCTTT. It codes for CASSLPGRVQAFF.